This T cell receptor beta chain was sequenced in a study of blood T cell repertoires in COVID-19. Clones were read by immunoSEQ multiplex PCR, and TCRdb kept only the in-frame ones, dropping some. This sample has 150,000 or so clones, with 82% found just once. The CDR3 length is 18 residues. V was pared by 1 base and J by 0 bases, with 16 bases between. In germline, CDR1 is LGHNA, CDR2 YSLEER. The sample was peripheral blood. This sequence was found in a woman in her seventies with acute or convalescent COVID-19. The V call is TRBV4-3, the J call TRBJ1-5; possibly TRBD1 for D (6 bases). This chain's CDR3 is CASSQGVGGPYSNQPQHF. The CDR3 DNA sequence: TGCGCCAGCAGCCAAGGCGTTGGGGGCCCTTATAGCAATCAGCCCCAGCATTTT.